The next 26 T cell receptor beta chains were all read from a single sample in a study of identical twins. In TCRdb, the 5' RACE reads were re-called with MiXCR into one record per CDR3 protein. The sample carries 690,000 or so distinct CDR3 sequences, over 8.5% recorded once. These data were also filed under a second study, of yellow fever vaccine responses in identical twins.

Material: PBMCs. These receptors all stem from a woman in her late teens or twenties in good health.

This clonotype was recorded many times. The chain uses TRBV12-3 or TRBV12-4 and TRBJ2-6, with D hard to call. Trimming pared 6 bases from V and 0 bases from J, leaving 9 bases between. The CDR3 has 15 residues. The DNA for the CDR3 is TGTGCCAGCAGCCTTTACAGCTCTGGGGCCAACGTCCTGACTTTC. As protein: CASSLYSSGANVLTF.

In its sample, this clonotype was seen once. J is TRBJ2-3 and V is TRBV6-4; 9 bases map to TRBD2. There are 16 residues in the CDR3. CDR1 is MRHNA, CDR2 SNTAGT, per germline. The junction had 15 bases not matched to a gene; V was cut back by 4 bases and J by 10 bases. The CDR3 nucleotides are TGTGCCAGCAGTGGAAAAGCGGGAGGCGCCTGGGGGGCGCAGTATTTT. Translated, it gives CASSGKAGGAWGAQYF.

Many counts were recorded for this clonotype. The V call is TRBV20-1, the J call TRBJ2-1; D is undetermined. The CDR3 runs to 13 residues. The V end lost 6 bases, the J end lost 0 bases, and 9 bases lay between the germline ends. CDR1 and CDR2 from the germline V gene are DFQATT and SNEGSKA (reference sequence). The CDR3 DNA sequence: TGCAGTGCCCAGAGTAGCTCCTACAATGAGCAGTTCTTC. Encoded protein: CSAQSSSYNEQFF.

This clonotype came up a few times. The V gene is TRBV12-3 or TRBV12-4, the J gene TRBJ1-2; D might be TRBD1 (6 bases). CDR3 length equals 17 residues. Trimming took off 2 bases at V and 3 bases at J, with 19 bases between the two ends. The CDR3 sequence is CASSLLDRLTVDYGYTF. CDR3 sequence (DNA): TGTGCCAGCAGTTTACTCGACAGGCTAACGGTTGACTATGGCTACACCTTC.

This sequence joins TRBV2 and TRBJ2-1; D may be TRBD1 (6 bases). The germline gives CDR1 SNHLY, CDR2 FYNNEI. V gave up 8 bases and J gave up 6 bases, with 14 bases separating them. This CDR3 comprises 13 residues. The CDR3 sequence is CASPPRDTNEQFF. CDR3 DNA sequence: TGTGCCAGCCCCCCACGGGACACCAATGAGCAGTTCTTC. Full variable domain (missing parts from reference TRBV2 and TRBJ2-1): EPEVTQTPSHQVTQMGQEVILRCVPISNHLYFYWYRQILGQKVEFLVSFYNNEISEKSEIFDDQFSVERPDGSNFTLKIRSTKLEDSAMYFCASPPRDTNEQFFGPGTRLTVL.

A few counts support this clonotype. This chain links TRBV5-1 with TRBJ2-3; TRBD1 aligns across 10 bases. The CDR3 has 16 residues. The V and J ends lost 0 bases and 1 base, in that order; junction bases with no gene match: 2. Looked up from germline, CDR1 is SGHRS and CDR2 is YFSETQ. CDR3 coding DNA: TGCGCCAGCAGCTTGGGGGACAGGGGCGGCACAGATACGCAGTATTTT. Amino acids: CASSLGDRGGTDTQYF.

This chain joins TRBV28 and TRBJ2-1; 9 bases align to TRBD2. Germline values: CDR1 MDHEN, CDR2 SYDVKM. The CDR3 runs to 13 residues. After removal of 11 bases from V and 9 bases from J, the junction contained 11 bases not matched to a gene. This chain's CDR3 is CAGVRAGGREQFF. CDR3 DNA sequence: TGTGCCGGGGTTAGAGCGGGGGGCCGTGAGCAGTTCTTC.

This clonotype was counted at least ten times. V is TRBV5-1 and J is TRBJ1-4; a possible D gene is TRBD1 (5 bases). The V end was cut by 1 base, the J end by 3 bases, with 13 bases between. Germline V lookup: CDR1 SGHRS, CDR2 YFSETQ. This CDR3 spans 16 amino acids. CDR3 nucleotides: TGCGCCAGCAGCTTGACCGGGCCGGGGGCTAATGAAAAACTGTTTTTT. Its protein product is CASSLTGPGANEKLFF.

This chain joins TRBV7-2 and TRBJ1-1; D perhaps matches TRBD1 (5 bases). The CDR3 has 14 residues. The V end was cut by 3 bases, the J end by 4 bases, with 12 bases between. Germline V gene sequence: CDR1 SGHTA, CDR2 FQGNSA. The CDR3 loop is CASSFWEGSTEAFF. CDR3 sequence (DNA): TGTGCCAGCAGCTTTTGGGAGGGGAGCACTGAAGCTTTCTTT.

This rearrangement joins TRBV9 to TRBJ2-5; a possible D gene is TRBD1 (6 bases). V was trimmed by 0 bases and J by 4 bases, leaving 10 bases between them. The V gene's germline CDR1 is SGDLS and CDR2 YYNGEE. The CDR3 length is 14 residues. CDR3 sequence reads: CASSVATGRETQYF. The CDR3 region has the DNA TGTGCCAGCAGCGTAGCTACAGGGAGAGAGACCCAGTACTTC. The entire variable domain, with the rest obtained from reference TRBV9 and TRBJ2-5, is as follows: DSGVTQTPKHLITATGQRVTLRCSPRSGDLSVYWYQQSLDQGLQFLIQYYNGEERAKGNILERFSAQQFPDLHSELNLSSLELGDSALYFCASSVATGRETQYFGPGTRLLVL.

In this sample, this clonotype turned up a few times. The chain has TRBV29-1 and TRBJ2-1; D ambiguous. V was shortened by 8 bases and J by 8 bases, with 4 bases between the two germline ends. This CDR3 spans 8 amino acids. The germline gives CDR1 SQVTM, CDR2 ANQGSEA. The CDR3 sequence is CSHYEQFF. CDR3 nucleotide sequence: TGCAGCCACTATGAGCAGTTCTTC.

Concerning this clonotype itself: As the CDR3 is not closed by the conserved phenylalanine or tryptophan, this likely results from a read error. The chain uses TRBV5-1 and TRBJ1-2; D is unclear. Looked up from germline, CDR1 is SGHRS and CDR2 is YFSETQ. CDR3 length: 12 amino acids. The V end was cut by 5 bases, the J end by 4 bases, with 9 bases between. The CDR3 region is CASRQNGYGYTC. The CDR3 DNA is TGCGCCAGCAGACAAAATGGCTATGGCTACACCTGC.

The CDR3, as DNA: TGTGCCATCAGTGAGGAGGCATCACTAGCGGGGTTGAATACGCAGTATTTT. Protein sequence: CAISEEASLAGLNTQYF. This rearrangement joins TRBV10-3 to TRBJ2-3; TRBD2 agrees at 10 bases. The J segment lost 7 bases and the V segment lost 2 bases, leaving 12 bases of the junction unmatched. This CDR3 contains 17 residues. Germline V gene sequence: CDR1 ENHRY, CDR2 SYGVKD.

This clonotype occurred many times. This sequence joins TRBV6-5 and TRBJ1-2, with D tentatively TRBD1 (5 bases). CDR3 length: 15 amino acids. With 0 bases removed from V and 8 bases from J, the gap between germline ends came to 16 bases. The germline V gene encodes CDR1 MNHEY and CDR2 SVGAGI. Here the CDR3 reads CASSYSPGRAPGYTF. CDR3 sequence (DNA): TGTGCCAGCAGTTACTCCCCAGGGAGGGCGCCCGGCTACACCTTC.

The J gene is TRBJ2-7, the V gene TRBV4-2; D is undetermined. V lost 0 bases and J 0 bases, leaving 9 bases between the germline ends. Per germline, CDR1 LGHNA and CDR2 YNFKEQ. The CDR3 has 15 amino acids. The CDR3 DNA follows: TGTGCCAGCAGCCAAGAAGGGTACGGCTCCTACGAGCAGTACTTC. Its translation is CASSQEGYGSYEQYF.

CDR3 nucleotides: TGCAGTGCTAGTCGGGGGAGCGACGAGCAGTACTTC. Encoded protein: CSASRGSDEQYF. The J gene is TRBJ2-7, the V gene TRBV20-1, with a weak D call TRBD2 (6 bases). The germline V and J ends were trimmed by 3 bases and 5 bases, with 11 bases remaining between them. The CDR3 extends over 12 amino acids. Per germline, CDR1 DFQATT and CDR2 SNEGSKA (reference sequence).

This clonotype has more than one count but fewer than ten. The V gene is TRBV5-5, the J gene TRBJ2-7, with 9 bases fitting TRBD1. This CDR3 has 15 amino acids. V was clipped by 4 bases and J by 3 bases; unmatched bases: 8. Germline CDR1 reads SGHKS; CDR2 reads YYEKEE (reference sequence). CDR3 in amino acids: CASSTSGQGYYEQYF. CDR3 sequence (DNA): TGTGCCAGCAGCACCTCGGGACAGGGTTACTACGAGCAGTACTTC.

This clonotype was seen ten or more times. The rearrangement links TRBV29-1 to TRBJ2-5, with 7 bases matching TRBD1. Losses at the gene ends were 4 bases for V and 4 bases for J; bases not matched to a gene: 12. CDR1 is SQVTM and CDR2 is ANQGSEA in the germline V gene. The CDR3 has 15 amino acids. The CDR3 sequence is CSVAGTDQRGETQYF. The CDR3 DNA sequence: TGCAGCGTTGCAGGGACAGACCAAAGGGGAGAGACCCAGTACTTC.

The table lists this clonotype with a few counts. The chain links TRBV4-1 to TRBJ2-3; 10 bases map to TRBD2. The CDR3 is 16 residues long. J gave up 6 bases and V 0 bases, and 6 bases lay outside the gene matches. Germline V gene lookup returns CDR1 MGHRA and CDR2 YSYEKL. Here the CDR3 reads CASSQDRSGGVDTQYF. DNA of the CDR3: TGCGCCAGCAGCCAAGATCGAAGCGGGGGGGTGGATACGCAGTATTTT.

This clonotype was counted at least ten times. This chain joins TRBV3-1 and TRBJ2-7; 7 positions agree with TRBD1. This CDR3 region has 15 residues. CDR1 is LGHDT, CDR2 YNNKEL, per germline (reference sequence). The J segment lost 3 bases and the V segment lost 1 base, leaving 6 bases of the junction unmatched. CDR3 nucleotides: TGTGCCAGCAGCCAAGTCGACAGGGCTGGCTACGAGCAGTACTTC. As protein: CASSQVDRAGYEQYF.

The table lists this clonotype with a few counts. This sequence joins TRBV28 and TRBJ2-5, with D tentatively TRBD2 (5 bases). V lost 6 bases and J lost 3, with 14 bases in between. CDR3 length: 14 amino acids. Per the germline V gene, CDR1 is MDHEN and CDR2 is SYDVKM. CDR3: CASRPPGWEETQYF. The DNA for the CDR3 is TGTGCCAGCAGACCACCGGGGTGGGAAGAGACCCAGTACTTC.

The chain joins TRBV20-1 to TRBJ1-2; 9 nucleotides agree with TRBD1. This CDR3 comprises 14 residues. Germline-derived CDR1 and CDR2 are DFQATT and SNEGSKA (reference sequence). Trimming removed 2 bases from V and 8 bases from J; junction bases left unmatched: 9. For the CDR3, the DNA is TGCAGTGCTAGATACGGAACAGGGGGCGAGGGCTACACCTTC. Protein product: CSARYGTGGEGYTF.

This clonotype was found a few times. For the CDR3, the DNA is TGCGCCAGCAGCATGGATACTAGCGGGGCTACCACAGATACGCAGTATTTT. Translated: CASSMDTSGATTDTQYF. This chain uses TRBV5-1 with TRBJ2-3, with 10 bases identical to TRBD2. J lost 2 bases, V lost 4 bases, and 10 bases had no gene match. Germline V gene lookup returns CDR1 SGHRS and CDR2 YFSETQ. The CDR3 covers 17 residues.

The V call is TRBV4-2, the J call TRBJ2-1; D is ambiguous. The CDR3 runs 16 residues. Trimming removed 0 bases from V and 7 bases from J, with 16 bases in between. CDR1 and CDR2 from the germline V gene are LGHNA and YNFKEQ. The CDR3 DNA reads TGTGCCAGCAGCCAAGAATCCCGCCGCCTCTATAATGAGCAGTTCTTC. It specifies CASSQESRRLYNEQFF.

J is TRBJ1-1 and V is TRBV9; a possible D gene is TRBD1 (6 bases). V was clipped by 6 bases and J by 0 bases, with 24 bases between them. Germline V gives CDR1 SGDLS, CDR2 YYNGEE. This CDR3 spans 18 amino acids. In DNA, the CDR3 is TGTGCCAGCAACTGCCTTGACAGGAGGAAAGAAATGAACACTGAAGCTTTCTTT. Its protein product is CASNCLDRRKEMNTEAFF.

The rearrangement links TRBV5-6 to TRBJ2-5, with 10 bases matching TRBD1. The CDR3 runs to 16 residues. Germline lookup yields CDR1 SGHDT and CDR2 YYEEEE. V shed 4 bases, J shed 4 bases, and the junction held 10 bases outside the gene matches. In nucleotides, the CDR3 is TGTGCCAGCAGCGACCGACAGGGGGCTTTGGGAGAGACCCAGTACTTC. It specifies CASSDRQGALGETQYF. Full variable domain (outside the CDR3, taken from reference TRBV5-6 and TRBJ2-5): DAGVTQSPTHLIKTRGQQVTLRCSPKSGHDTVSWYQQALGQGPQFIFQYYEEEERQRGNFPDRFSGHQFPNYSSELNVNALLLGDSALYLCASSDRQGALGETQYFGPGTRLLVL.